The table lists the clone carrying this T cell receptor beta chain with many counts. Antigen specificity is unknown. Amplification of TCR beta CDR3 regions used RNA as the template. TCR CDR3 regions were first amplified by RT-PCR with HTBI primers. TCRdb re-called the multiplex PCR reads through MiXCR, storing one row per CDR3 protein. The data contain approximately 58,000 distinct CDR3 sequences, roughly 50% of them seen just once; the ten biggest clones take up roughly 12%. This record comes from a study of T cells in Graves' hyperthyroidism and ophthalmopathy. Study findings and constraints: Blood held most thyroid clonotypes expanded above 0.001 frequency.

The V gene lost 1 base and the J gene lost 0 bases, with 13 bases spanning the gap. Germline V gene data show CDR1 as ENHRY and CDR2 as SYGVKD. This CDR3 has 18 residues. The chain has TRBV10-3 and TRBJ2-6; possibly TRBD1 for D (6 bases). The receptor was derived from a woman in her 30s with Graves' ophthalmopathy. The sequenced sample consisted of blood. The chain's CDR3 is CAISEFAQGLSGANVLTF. DNA of the CDR3: TGTGCCATCAGTGAGTTCGCACAGGGCCTCTCTGGGGCCAACGTCCTGACTTTC.